The present entry profiles one T cell receptor beta chain with its context. In its sample, this clonotype was seen a few times. No cognate antigen has been identified for it. One base away there is no much larger clone; base qualities are not given. The data were obtained in a study of blood T cells in healthy people across ages (dated by TCRdb to between 2014 and 2017). Study-wide context: In model experiments, template switching captured roughly one uniquely barcoded TCR beta cDNA molecule for every two T cells. Age-related changes in TCR beta repertoire diversity were measured in the study by deep sequencing normalized with unique cDNA molecular identifiers. Donors were grouped into four age groups: young (average roughly 17 years), middle-aged (over 35), aged (around 56) and long-lived (about 82). Donors of different ages were randomly distributed across sequencing lanes to avoid experimental bias. For two donors (one aged 18 to 29 and one aged 80 or older), the study analyzed two additional independent replicas of 1 million unique cDNA reads from the same blood draw. Paper-wide results and their limitations: Estimates of total diversity based on one million sequenced T cells were considered lower bounds and underestimates. Because the CMV infection status of the donors was unknown, age-related changes in expanded clonotypes may potentially have been confounded. As age increased, observed TCR beta diversity per million T cells dropped in a roughly linear way, and a significant reduction was already evident by age 40. Compared with the aged group, the long-lived group had more naive CD4+ T cells, fewer expanded clones and increased TCR diversity, suggesting age selection. There was a strong correlation between observed TCR beta diversity and the percentage of naive T cells measured by flow cytometry. Bulk unsorted PBMC profiling prevented conclusive comparison of naive and antigen-experienced compartments.

Systemically healthy Caucasian individuals from Russia, approximately 39 in total and aged 6 to 90 years, were included as donors. Each donor gave about 9.2 milliliters of peripheral blood, drawn into EDTA-treated Vacutainer tubes. Ficoll-Paque density-gradient centrifugation was used to isolate PBMCs, with at least 6.5 million per sample. Total RNA, at least 6 micrograms per sample, was extracted from PBMCs with Trizol reagent. For every donor, an aliquot of PBMCs went through flow cytometry to measure the percentages of naive CD45RAhigh/CD27high T cells. Library prep was done by 5' RACE. The run used an Illumina HiSeq 2500. A second roughly 6 to 11 cycle PCR used a sample-barcoded 5' primer and a J-beta primer mix. A template-switch 5' adaptor carrying 12 random nucleotides introduced a unique molecular identifier onto each TCR beta cDNA molecule. At least 3 million CDR3-containing paired-end reads were obtained from each sample. The Mint cDNA synthesis kit, primed by a TRBC-specific oligonucleotide, was used to synthesize first-strand cDNA from all RNA. After uracil-DNA glycosylase treatment, a first 18-cycle PCR used universal primers M1SS and BC2_uni_R on all cDNA. As for the original processing: Normalization of each sample was performed by random selection of 1 million high-quality reads, each carrying a distinct molecular identifier. Reads sharing molecular identifiers were discarded rather than binned into consensus sequences. CDR3 identification, clonotype clustering and error correction used MiTCR with a Q25 quality threshold and the strictest error-elimination algorithm. Lower-bound total TCR beta diversity was estimated with a nonparametric unseen species model using Euler transformation. TCRdb trimmed the raw reads at Q25, called clones with MiXCR and kept productive beta chains. Entries that share a CDR3 protein sequence are merged under the most common genes and DNA. These V and J calls rely on TCRdb rather than the paper's analysis. For this sample there are 650,000 to 950,000 distinct CDR3 sequences; around two fifths appear just once. The ten biggest clones cover about a fifth of the sample.

Its CDR3 holds 18 amino acids, cysteine through phenylalanine. Solely the CDR3 DNA is kept, with 54 bases framed from the first base. Based on the germline V gene, the CDR1 and CDR2 sequences are SGHTA and FQGNSA. For this chain, trimming is 5 bases at the V end and 2 bases at the J end, and the number of junction bases without a gene match is 7. The chain uses TRBV7-2 and TRBJ2-4, with 15 middle bases fitting TRBD2. The specimen was blood. The TCR comes from a man aged 60-69 years in good health. DNA sequence: TGTGCCAGCAGCCCCAGGACTAGCGGGGGGGTGACCAAAAACATTCAGTACTTC. It encodes CASSPRTSGGVTKNIQYF. Where the CDR3 stops, the reference TRBV7-2 and TRBJ2-4 genes take over; the full variable domain is GAGVSQSPSNKVTEKGKDVELRCDPISGHTALYWYRQSLGQGLEFLIYFQGNSAPDKSGLPSDRFSAERTGGSVSTLTIQRTQQEDSAVYLCASSPRTSGGVTKNIQYFGAGTRLSVL.